This T cell receptor (beta chain) stems from a study of early T cells in non-severe SARS-CoV-2 infection. Study-level background: Chains were not paired, and sequencing was done on bulk RNA from unsorted whole blood.

Attached unique molecular identifiers marked individual cDNA molecules. One entry per CDR3 protein results from TCRdb running MiXCR on the 5' RACE reads. Among more than 65,000 distinct CDR3 sequences listed, roughly 4.8% were seen once. This clonotype appeared many times. Its matching antigen is unknown. This CDR3 is 14 amino acids long. V gave up 3 bases and J gave up 5 bases, with 10 bases separating them. Germline CDR1 is SEHNR and CDR2 is FQNEAQ (reference sequence). The study's findings and limits: Matches to VDJdb favored anti-spike CD8 responses and missed private and CD4 specificities.

Sequences were derived from whole blood, sampled at baseline. The TCR was taken from an adult who was a healthcare worker with PCR-confirmed SARS-CoV-2 infection or an uninfected control (not recorded which). The donor label of this sample is uncertain. This chain uses TRBV7-9 with TRBJ1-4; D is ambiguous. The DNA for the CDR3 is TGTGCCAGCAGCTTTCAAGGGCCGAATGAAAAACTGTTTTTT. This translates into CASSFQGPNEKLFF.